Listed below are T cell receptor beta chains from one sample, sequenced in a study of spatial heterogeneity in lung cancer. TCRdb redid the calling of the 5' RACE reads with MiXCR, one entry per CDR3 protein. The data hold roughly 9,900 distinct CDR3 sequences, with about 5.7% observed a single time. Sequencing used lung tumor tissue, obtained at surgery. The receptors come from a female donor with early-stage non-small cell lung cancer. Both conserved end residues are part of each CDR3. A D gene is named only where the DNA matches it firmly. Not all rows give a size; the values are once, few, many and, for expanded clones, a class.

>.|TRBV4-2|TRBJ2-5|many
TGTGCCAGCAGCCCTTCGGGAGCCCAAGAGACCCAGTACTTC
CASSPSGAQETQYF
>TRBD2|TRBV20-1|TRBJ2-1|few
TGCAGTGCCCCACTAGCGGGGCTAAATGAGCAGTTCTTC
CSAPLAGLNEQFF
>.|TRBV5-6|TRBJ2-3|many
TGTGCCAGCAGCGAGTGGGGAGATACGCAGTATTTT
CASSEWGDTQYF
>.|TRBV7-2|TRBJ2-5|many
TGTGCCAGCACGGCCGGTGTCCTCGGACGGTGGACGGATGTTGAGACCCAGTACTTC
CASTAGVLGRWTDVETQYF
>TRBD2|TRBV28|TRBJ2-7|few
TGTGCCAGCACCGAGCCTGGGGAGGGCCGATCGTACGAGCAGTACTTC
CASTEPGEGRSYEQYF
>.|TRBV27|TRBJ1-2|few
TGTGCCAGCAGTTTCGGGAGTAACTATGGCTACACCTTC
CASSFGSNYGYTF
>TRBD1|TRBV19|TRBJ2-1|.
TGTGCCAGTAACACGGGCCCGGGACAGCCCTACAATGAGCAGTTCTTC
CASNTGPGQPYNEQFF
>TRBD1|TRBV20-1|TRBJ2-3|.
TGCAGTGCTAGAGGAGAGGGGGCACGCACAGATACGCAGTATTTT
CSARGEGARTDTQYF
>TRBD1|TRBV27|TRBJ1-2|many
TGTGCCAGCAGTTTCGCCGGACAGGGAAGAGTCTCCAACTATGGCTACACCTTC
CASSFAGQGRVSNYGYTF
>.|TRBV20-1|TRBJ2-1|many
TGCAGTGCTAGACTCCCGCGTGAGCAGTTCTTC
CSARLPREQFF
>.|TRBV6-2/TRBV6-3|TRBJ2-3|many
TGTGCCAGCAGCCCGGGTTGGGGGGGCACAGATACGCAGTATTTT
CASSPGWGGTDTQYF
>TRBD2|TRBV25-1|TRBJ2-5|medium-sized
TGTGCCAGCAATGGGGAGCGGGAGGGGGAGACCCAGTACTTC
CASNGEREGETQYF
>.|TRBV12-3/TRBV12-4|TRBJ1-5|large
TGTGCCAGCAGTCCCGAAGGAATGCCCCAGCATTTT
CASSPEGMPQHF
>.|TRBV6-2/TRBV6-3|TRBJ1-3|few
TGTGCCAGCAGTTACTCCTCGACCGGGACTGGAAACACCATATATTTT
CASSYSSTGTGNTIYF
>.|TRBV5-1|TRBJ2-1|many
TGCGCCAGCAGCTTGCTTGGCCCGGGAACGAGCTCCTACAATGAGCAGTTCTTC
CASSLLGPGTSSYNEQFF